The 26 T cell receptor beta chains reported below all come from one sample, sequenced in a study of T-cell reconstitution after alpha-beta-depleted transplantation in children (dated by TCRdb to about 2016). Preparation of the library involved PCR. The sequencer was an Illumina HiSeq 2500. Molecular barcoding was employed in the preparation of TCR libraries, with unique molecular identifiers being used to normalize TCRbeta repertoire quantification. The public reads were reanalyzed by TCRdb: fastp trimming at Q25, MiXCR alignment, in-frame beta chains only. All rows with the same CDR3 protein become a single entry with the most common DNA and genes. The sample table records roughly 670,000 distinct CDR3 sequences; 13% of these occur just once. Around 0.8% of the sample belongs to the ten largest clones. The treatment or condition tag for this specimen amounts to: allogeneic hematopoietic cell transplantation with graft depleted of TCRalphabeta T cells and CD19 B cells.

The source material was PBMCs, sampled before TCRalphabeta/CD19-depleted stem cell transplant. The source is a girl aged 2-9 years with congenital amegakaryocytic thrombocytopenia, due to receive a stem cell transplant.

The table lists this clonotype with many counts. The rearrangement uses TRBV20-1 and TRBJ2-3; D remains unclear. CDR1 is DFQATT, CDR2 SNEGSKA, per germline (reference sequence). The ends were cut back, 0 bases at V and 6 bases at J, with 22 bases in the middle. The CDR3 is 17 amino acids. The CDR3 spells CSARDRAIGFGFDTQYF. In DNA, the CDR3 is TGCAGTGCTAGAGATCGGGCGATAGGTTTCGGGTTTGATACGCAGTATTTT.

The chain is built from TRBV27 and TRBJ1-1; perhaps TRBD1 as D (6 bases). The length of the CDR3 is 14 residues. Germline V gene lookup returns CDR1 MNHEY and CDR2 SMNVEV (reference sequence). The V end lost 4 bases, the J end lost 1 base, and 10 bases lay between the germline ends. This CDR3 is CASSSGQQNTEAFF. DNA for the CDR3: TGTGCCAGCAGTTCGGGACAACAGAACACTGAAGCTTTCTTT.

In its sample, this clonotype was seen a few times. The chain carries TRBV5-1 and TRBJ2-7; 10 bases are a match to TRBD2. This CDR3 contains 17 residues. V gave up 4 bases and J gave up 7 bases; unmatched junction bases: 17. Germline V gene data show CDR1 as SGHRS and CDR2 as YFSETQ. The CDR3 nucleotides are TGCGCCAGCAGCCCCCGGGCTAGCGGGAGCTTATTTGGGGAGCAGTACTTC. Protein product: CASSPRASGSLFGEQYF.

CDR3 bases: TGCGCCAGCAGCTTGGAATTTTTCGGGACTTACTCCTACGAGCAGTACTTC. It yields the protein CASSLEFFGTYSYEQYF. V usage is TRBV5-1 and J usage is TRBJ2-7; D possibly corresponds to TRBD2 (6 bases). The length of the CDR3 is 17 residues. Germline CDR1 is SGHRS and CDR2 is YFSETQ. The V end lost 0 bases, the J end lost 0 bases, and 16 bases lay between the germline ends.

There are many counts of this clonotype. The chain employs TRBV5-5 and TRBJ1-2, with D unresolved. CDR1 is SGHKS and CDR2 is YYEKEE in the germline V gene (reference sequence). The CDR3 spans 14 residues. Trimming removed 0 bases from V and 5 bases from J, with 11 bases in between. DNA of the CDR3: TGTGCCAGCAGCTTGGGGTCTGATAGTTATGGCTACACCTTC. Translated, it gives CASSLGSDSYGYTF.

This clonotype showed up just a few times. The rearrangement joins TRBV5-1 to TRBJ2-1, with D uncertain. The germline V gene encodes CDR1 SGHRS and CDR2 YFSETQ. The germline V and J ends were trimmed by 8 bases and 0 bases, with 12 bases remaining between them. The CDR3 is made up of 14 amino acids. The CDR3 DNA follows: TGCGCCAGTGCTCCCATCAGCTCCTACAATGAGCAGTTCTTC. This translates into CASAPISSYNEQFF.

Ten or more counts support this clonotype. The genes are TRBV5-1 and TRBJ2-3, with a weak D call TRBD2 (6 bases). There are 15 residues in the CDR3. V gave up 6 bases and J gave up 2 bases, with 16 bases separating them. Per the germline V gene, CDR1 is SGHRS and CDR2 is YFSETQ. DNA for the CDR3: TGCGCCAGCACCGCCGAACTAGCTTCCACAGATACGCAGTATTTT. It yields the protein CASTAELASTDTQYF.

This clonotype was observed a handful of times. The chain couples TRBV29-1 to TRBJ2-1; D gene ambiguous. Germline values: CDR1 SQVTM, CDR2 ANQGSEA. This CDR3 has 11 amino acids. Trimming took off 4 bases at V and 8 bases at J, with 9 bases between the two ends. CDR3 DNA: TGCAGCGTTGCATACGTGGATGAGCAGTTCTTC. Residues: CSVAYVDEQFF.

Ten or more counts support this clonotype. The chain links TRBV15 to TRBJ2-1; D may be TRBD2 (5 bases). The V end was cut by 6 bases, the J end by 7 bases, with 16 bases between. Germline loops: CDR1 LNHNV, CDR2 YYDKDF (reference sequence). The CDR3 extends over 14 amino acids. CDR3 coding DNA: TGTGCCACCAGAACCGGGATACTAGGTAATGAGCAGTTCTTC. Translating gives CATRTGILGNEQFF. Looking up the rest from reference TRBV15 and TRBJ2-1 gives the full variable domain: DAMVIQNPRYQVTQFGKPVTLSCSQTLNHNVMYWYQQKSSQAPKLLFHYYDKDFNNEADTPDNFQSRRPNTSFCFLDIRSPGLGDTAMYLCATRTGILGNEQFFGPGTRLTVL.

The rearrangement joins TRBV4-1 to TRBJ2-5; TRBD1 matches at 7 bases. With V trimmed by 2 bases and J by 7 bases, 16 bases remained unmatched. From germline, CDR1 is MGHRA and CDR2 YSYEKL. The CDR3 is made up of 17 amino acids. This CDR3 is CASSQFTIQGVGGTQYF. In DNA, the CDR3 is TGCGCCAGCAGCCAATTTACCATTCAGGGGGTCGGAGGGACCCAGTACTTC.

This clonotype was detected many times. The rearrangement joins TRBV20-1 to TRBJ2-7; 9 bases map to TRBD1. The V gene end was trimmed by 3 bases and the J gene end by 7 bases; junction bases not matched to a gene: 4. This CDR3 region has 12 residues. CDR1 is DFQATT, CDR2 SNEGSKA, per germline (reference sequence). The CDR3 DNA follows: TGCAGTGCTAGTGGGACAGGGAATGAGCAGTACTTC. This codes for CSASGTGNEQYF.

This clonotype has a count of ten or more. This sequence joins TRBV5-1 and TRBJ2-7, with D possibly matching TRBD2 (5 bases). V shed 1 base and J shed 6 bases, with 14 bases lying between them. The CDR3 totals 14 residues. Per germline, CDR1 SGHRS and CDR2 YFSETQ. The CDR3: CASSLTGVEAEQYF. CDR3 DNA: TGCGCCAGCAGCTTGACTGGGGTGGAGGCCGAGCAGTACTTC.

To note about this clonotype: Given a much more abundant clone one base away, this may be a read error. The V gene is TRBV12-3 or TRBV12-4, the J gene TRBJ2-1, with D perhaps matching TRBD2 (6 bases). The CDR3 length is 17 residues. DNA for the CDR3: TGTGCCAGCAGTTTAGCCCCTACCGGGAGCTCCAACAATGAGCAGTTCTTC. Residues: CASSLAPTGSSNNEQFF.

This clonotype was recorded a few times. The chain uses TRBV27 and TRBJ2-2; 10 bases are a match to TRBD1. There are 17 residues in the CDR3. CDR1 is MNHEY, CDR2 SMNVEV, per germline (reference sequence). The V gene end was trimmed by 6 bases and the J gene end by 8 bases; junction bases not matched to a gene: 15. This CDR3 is CASSLFTGTGVSGELFF. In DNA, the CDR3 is TGTGCCAGCAGCCTGTTCACCGGGACAGGGGTTAGTGGGGAGCTGTTTTTT.

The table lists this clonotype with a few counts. The CDR3 spells CASSRLGRDEQYF. The CDR3 DNA reads TGTGCCAGCAGCCGATTGGGGCGGGACGAGCAGTACTTC. The chain couples TRBV7-2 to TRBJ2-7; either TRBD1 or TRBD2 may fit D (5 bases each). The V end was cut by 5 bases, the J end by 5 bases, with 13 bases between. The CDR3 has 13 amino acids. Germline V gene data show CDR1 as SGHTA and CDR2 as FQGNSA.

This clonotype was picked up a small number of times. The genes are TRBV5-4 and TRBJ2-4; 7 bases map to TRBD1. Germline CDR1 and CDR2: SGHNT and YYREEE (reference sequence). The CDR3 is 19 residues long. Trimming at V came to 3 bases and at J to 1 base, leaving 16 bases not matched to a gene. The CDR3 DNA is TGTGCCAGCAGCTGGCCCGGACAGGACGGAAGTACGGCCAAAAACATTCAGTACTTC. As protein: CASSWPGQDGSTAKNIQYF.

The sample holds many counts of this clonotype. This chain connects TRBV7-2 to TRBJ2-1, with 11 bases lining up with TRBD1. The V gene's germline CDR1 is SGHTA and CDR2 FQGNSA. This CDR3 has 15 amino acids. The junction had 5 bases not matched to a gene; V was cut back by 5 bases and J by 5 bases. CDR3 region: CASSGRDRGNNEQFF. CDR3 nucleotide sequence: TGTGCCAGCAGCGGAAGGGACAGGGGGAACAATGAGCAGTTCTTC.

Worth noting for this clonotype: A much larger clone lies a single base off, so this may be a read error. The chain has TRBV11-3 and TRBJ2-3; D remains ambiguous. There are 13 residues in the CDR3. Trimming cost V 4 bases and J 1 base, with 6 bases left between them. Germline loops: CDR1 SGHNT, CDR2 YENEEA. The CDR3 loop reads CASSWSRTDTQYF. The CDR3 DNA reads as TGTGCCAGCAGCTGGTCACGCACAGATACGCAGTATTTT.

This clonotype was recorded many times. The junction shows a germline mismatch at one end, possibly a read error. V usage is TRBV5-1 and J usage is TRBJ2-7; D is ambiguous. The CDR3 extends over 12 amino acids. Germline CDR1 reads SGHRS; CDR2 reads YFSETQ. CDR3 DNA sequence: TGCGCTAGCAGCTATTCAGAGTACGAGCAGTACTTC. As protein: CASSYSEYEQYF.

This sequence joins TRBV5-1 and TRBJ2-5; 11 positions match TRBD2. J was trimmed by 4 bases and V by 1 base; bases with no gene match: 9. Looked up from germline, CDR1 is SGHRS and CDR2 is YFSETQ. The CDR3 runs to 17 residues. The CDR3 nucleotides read TGCGCCAGCAGCTTGCTACTAGCGGGAGTCGGAGGAGAGACCCAGTACTTC. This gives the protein CASSLLLAGVGGETQYF.

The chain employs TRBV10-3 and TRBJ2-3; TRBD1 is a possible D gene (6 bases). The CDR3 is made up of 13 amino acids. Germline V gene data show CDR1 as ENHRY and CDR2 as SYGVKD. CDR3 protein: CATWGRSQDTQYF. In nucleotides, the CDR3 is TGTGCTACTTGGGGGCGGTCTCAAGATACGCAGTATTTT.

DNA of the CDR3: TGTGCCAGCTCCGAGGGCGTCTGGGACTCTGGAAACACCATATATTTT. This encodes CASSEGVWDSGNTIYF. The chain combines TRBV5-5 with TRBJ1-3; D call uncertain. Trimming removed 7 bases at V and 0 bases at J, with 17 bases between. The CDR3 consists of 16 residues. CDR1 is SGHKS and CDR2 is YYEKEE in the germline V gene (reference sequence).

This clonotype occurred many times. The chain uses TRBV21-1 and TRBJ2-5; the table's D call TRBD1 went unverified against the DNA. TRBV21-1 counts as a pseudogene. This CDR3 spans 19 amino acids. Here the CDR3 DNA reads TGTGCCAGCAGCAAAGAACGGGACAGGGGCAGATCTTCACGGGAGACCCAGTACTTC. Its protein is CASSKERDRGRSSRETQYF.

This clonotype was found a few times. The CDR3 DNA follows: TGCAGTGCTAGAGATTCGGGACAGGGTCAGCTGTTTTTT. Its translation is CSARDSGQGQLFF. The V gene is TRBV20-1, the J gene TRBJ2-2; 9 nucleotides line up with TRBD1. CDR1 and CDR2 from the germline V gene are DFQATT and SNEGSKA (reference sequence). The CDR3 contains 13 residues. V gave up 0 bases and J gave up 12 bases; unmatched junction bases: 5.

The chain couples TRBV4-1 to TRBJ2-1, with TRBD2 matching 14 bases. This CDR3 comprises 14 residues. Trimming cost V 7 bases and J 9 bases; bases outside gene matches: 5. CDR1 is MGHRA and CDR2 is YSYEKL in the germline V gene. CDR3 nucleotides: TGCGCCAGCAAAGGACTAGCGGGAGGACCTGAGCAGTTCTTC. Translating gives CASKGLAGGPEQFF.

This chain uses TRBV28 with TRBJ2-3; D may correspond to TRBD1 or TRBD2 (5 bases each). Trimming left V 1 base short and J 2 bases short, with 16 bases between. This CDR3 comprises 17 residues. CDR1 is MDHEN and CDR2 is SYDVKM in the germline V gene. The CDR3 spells CASSLLTTGAYTDTQYF. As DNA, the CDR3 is TGTGCCAGCAGTTTATTGACAACCGGGGCCTACACAGATACGCAGTATTTT.